A single sample gave rise to the 23 T cell receptor beta chains below, sequenced in a study of blood T cell repertoires in COVID-19. The repertoire was sequenced with immunoSEQ multiplex PCR; TCRdb's copy has only in-frame clones and lacks some. The sample consists of fewer than 300,000 clones, 90% of them appearing once. The material sequenced was PBMCs or T cells enriched from blood (not recorded which). All receptors derive from a woman aged 25 to 39 who had recovered from COVID-19.

The J gene is TRBJ1-3, the V gene TRBV2, with a possible D match to TRBD1 (5 bases). The germline V gene encodes CDR1 SNHLY and CDR2 FYNNEI. The CDR3 length is 12 residues. Trimming took off 3 bases at V and 7 bases at J, with 7 bases between the two ends. The CDR3 nucleotides read TGTGCCAGCAGTGAGGGGGGGAACACCATATATTTT. This codes for CASSEGGNTIYF.

This CDR3 reads CASSQNEKLFF. Here the CDR3 DNA reads TGTGCCAGCAGCCAGAATGAAAAACTGTTTTTT. This chain links TRBV2 with TRBJ1-4; D unclear. The germline CDR1 and CDR2 sequences are SNHLY and FYNNEI. The CDR3 totals 11 residues. V shed 6 bases and J shed 5 bases, with 4 bases lying between them.

The chain joins TRBV5-1 to TRBJ2-7; 11 positions agree with TRBD1. Germline trimming cut 8 bases from V and 6 bases from J; bases unmatched to any gene: 7. This CDR3 is 13 amino acids long. Germline CDR1 SGHRS, CDR2 YFSETQ. For the CDR3, the DNA is TGCGCCAGAACAACCGGGACAGGGGGCGAGCAGTACTTC. Protein product: CARTTGTGGEQYF.

The chain combines TRBV6-1 with TRBJ1-2; D gene uncertain. This CDR3 spans 14 amino acids. The germline gives CDR1 MNHNS, CDR2 SASEGT. The ends were cut back, 2 bases at V and 1 base at J, with 8 bases in the middle. The CDR3 nucleotides read TGTGCCAGCAGTGAATCTTACAGTAACTATGGCTACACCTTC. Protein sequence: CASSESYSNYGYTF.

The chain links TRBV6-5 to TRBJ2-7; 8 nucleotides agree with TRBD1. The CDR3 contains 14 residues. Germline lookup yields CDR1 MNHEY and CDR2 SVGAGI. V was clipped by 6 bases and J by 0 bases; unmatched bases: 4. CDR3 loop: CASRGTGLSYEQYF. The CDR3 coding sequence is TGTGCCAGCAGAGGGACAGGTCTCTCCTACGAGCAGTACTTC.

The rearrangement joins TRBV28 to TRBJ1-6; no reliable D call. The CDR3 covers 18 residues. The V end lost 6 bases, the J end lost 0 bases, and 18 bases lay between the germline ends. CDR1 is MDHEN and CDR2 is SYDVKM in the germline V gene. Written as DNA, the CDR3 is TGTGCCAGCAGCCGGGCCGGGAAATGGAGCTCCTATAATTCACCCCTCCACTTT. This encodes CASSRAGKWSSYNSPLHF.

V and J are TRBV19 and TRBJ2-2; tentative D call: TRBD2 (6 bases). V shed 1 base and J shed 6 bases, with 12 bases lying between them. The CDR3 length is 15 residues. CDR1 and CDR2 (germline): LNHDA, SQIVND (reference sequence). CDR3 bases: TGTGCCAGTAGTATAGTGGGAGGAAGCGCCGGGGAGCTGTTTTTT. Translating it yields CASSIVGGSAGELFF.

This chain joins TRBV18 and TRBJ2-5, with a weak D call TRBD2 (6 bases). The germline V gene encodes CDR1 KGHSH and CDR2 LQKENI. This CDR3 is built from 15 residues. Trimming pared 2 bases from V and 2 bases from J, leaving 12 bases between. As DNA, the CDR3 is TGTGCCAGCTCACCATTGCCGGAGGGTCAAGAGACCCAGTACTTC. Protein product: CASSPLPEGQETQYF.

This clone was recorded only once. V and J are TRBV7-9 and TRBJ1-5, with 8 bases identical to TRBD1. V gave up 5 bases and J gave up 3 bases; unmatched junction bases: 9. The CDR3 consists of 16 residues. The germline V gene has CDR1 SEHNR and CDR2 FQNEAQ (reference sequence). The CDR3 DNA reads TGTGCCAGCAGCCTTGCTAGACAGGGGCACAATCAGCCCCAGCATTTT. Its protein is CASSLARQGHNQPQHF.

The sample holds one count of this clone. V is TRBV9 and J is TRBJ2-5, with a possible D match to TRBD2 (5 bases). This CDR3 contains 15 residues. Per germline, CDR1 SGDLS and CDR2 YYNGEE. Trimming took 2 bases from V and 5 from J, leaving 16 bases between them. The CDR3 nucleotides are TGTGCCAGCAGCGTCGACCCCCACGGGAAGGAGACCCAGTACTTC. As protein: CASSVDPHGKETQYF.

This rearrangement joins TRBV29-1 to TRBJ2-1; 12 positions match TRBD2. CDR1 is SQVTM, CDR2 ANQGSEA, per germline. The CDR3 has 16 residues. With 3 bases clipped from V and 10 bases from J, the junction kept 13 bases outside the gene matches. This CDR3 is CSVDFSPSGGEWEQFF. The CDR3 DNA reads as TGCAGCGTTGATTTCTCGCCTAGCGGGGGGGAATGGGAGCAGTTCTTC.

In the case of this clone: At the DNA level, this CDR3 is encoded by other sequences in the same sample as well. The rearrangement uses TRBV10-3 and TRBJ1-5; D call uncertain. This CDR3 spans 13 amino acids. Germline CDR1 and CDR2: ENHRY and SYGVKD. Trimming removed 2 bases from V and 2 bases from J, with 4 bases in between. Here the CDR3 reads CAISEEGNQPQHF. CDR3 DNA sequence: TGTGCCATCAGTGAGGAGGGCAATCAGCCCCAGCATTTT.

V gene TRBV19 combines with J gene TRBJ2-2; a weak D match, TRBD2 (6 bases). This CDR3 contains 16 residues. Per germline, CDR1 LNHDA and CDR2 SQIVND (reference sequence). Trimming removed 5 bases at V and 3 bases at J, with 16 bases between. Written as DNA, the CDR3 is TGTGCCAGTAGTTTGGGTCGGGGGTCGGACACCGGGGAGCTGTTTTTT. It translates to CASSLGRGSDTGELFF.

The rearrangement joins TRBV30 to TRBJ2-5; 9 nucleotides align to TRBD1. Germline CDR1 GTSNPN, CDR2 SVGIG (reference sequence). CDR3 size: 13 residues. Trimming took 3 bases from V and 5 from J; bases not matched to a gene: 4. CDR3 protein: CAWRQGAAETQYF. The DNA of the CDR3 is TGTGCCTGGAGACAGGGGGCGGCGGAGACCCAGTACTTC.

The chain has TRBV29-1 and TRBJ2-7; TRBD1 might be the D (6 bases). The CDR3 spans 14 residues. Trimming cost V 6 bases and J 3 bases, with 18 bases left between them. The germline CDR1 and CDR2 sequences are SQVTM and ANQGSEA. Here the CDR3 DNA reads TGCAGCGTCACAACGGTGGGGGCGAACTACGAGCAGTACTTC. It yields the protein CSVTTVGANYEQYF.

The V gene is TRBV6-5, the J gene TRBJ1-1, with D possibly matching TRBD1 (6 bases). Germline CDR1 reads MNHEY; CDR2 reads SVGAGI. V was clipped by 6 bases and J by 0 bases, with 14 bases between them. This CDR3 has 15 amino acids. The CDR3 bases are TGTGCCAGCAGCCCAGGGGAGGGGGTGAACACTGAAGCTTTCTTT. Translation gives CASSPGEGVNTEAFF.

J is TRBJ1-6 and V is TRBV10-3, with D perhaps matching TRBD1 (5 bases). Germline CDR1 reads ENHRY; CDR2 reads SYGVKD. The ends were cut back, 2 bases at V and 9 bases at J, with 8 bases in the middle. This CDR3 has 13 residues. CDR3 amino acids: CAISEDRASPLHF. CDR3 coding DNA: TGTGCCATCAGTGAGGACAGAGCTTCACCCCTCCACTTT.

V is TRBV21-1 and J is TRBJ2-3; the D call TRBD2 from the table was never checked on the DNA. TRBV21-1 is described as a pseudogene. This CDR3 is 17 amino acids long. This CDR3 reads CASRNTRTSGGTDTQYF. CDR3 bases: TGTGCCAGCAGAAATACTCGGACTAGCGGAGGCACAGATACGCAGTATTTT.

The chain couples TRBV6-5 to TRBJ2-3; perhaps TRBD1 as D (6 bases). CDR1 and CDR2 from the germline V gene are MNHEY and SVGAGI. The CDR3 contains 15 residues. V lost 0 bases and J lost 6, with 13 bases in between. The CDR3: CASSYSRGTGDTQYF. The CDR3 nucleotides read TGTGCCAGCAGTTACTCGAGGGGGACGGGGGATACGCAGTATTTT.

The chain has TRBV12-5 and TRBJ1-2; no reliable D call. The germline V gene encodes CDR1 LGHNT and CDR2 FRNRAP. V lost 3 bases to trimming and J lost 4 bases, with 9 bases between them. The CDR3 length is 13 residues. CDR3 loop: CASGLSGSYGYTF. CDR3 in DNA: TGTGCTAGTGGTTTATCGGGGAGCTATGGCTACACCTTC.

This chain uses TRBV18 with TRBJ1-2, with 7 bases lining up with TRBD1. Germline V lookup: CDR1 KGHSH, CDR2 LQKENI. Trimming took 5 bases from V and 6 from J; bases not matched to a gene: 6. This CDR3 has 13 residues. The CDR3 DNA follows: TGTGCCAGCTCAAGGACAGGTAGTAATGGCTACACCTTC. It translates to CASSRTGSNGYTF.

The chain uses TRBV20-1 and TRBJ1-4, with 7 positions matching TRBD1. V shed 3 bases, J shed 1 base, and the junction held 2 bases outside the gene matches. The CDR3 covers 14 residues. From germline, CDR1 is DFQATT and CDR2 SNEGSKA (reference sequence). The CDR3 DNA is TGCAGTGCTAGTTCAGGGGGAACTAATGAAAAACTGTTTTTT. It codes for CSASSGGTNEKLFF.

This chain joins TRBV12-5 and TRBJ2-1, with TRBD2 matching 9 bases. CDR3 length equals 14 residues. Germline CDR1 LGHNT, CDR2 FRNRAP. The V and J ends lost 3 bases and 11 bases, in that order; junction bases with no gene match: 8. The CDR3 DNA sequence: TGTGCTAGTGGTTTCAGTCTGGCGGGAGGGCAGCAGTTCTTC. This translates into CASGFSLAGGQQFF. The variable domain in full, completed from reference TRBV12-5 and TRBJ2-1, reads DARVTQTPRHKVTEMGQEVTMRCQPILGHNTVFWYRQTMMQGLELLAYFRNRAPLDDSGMPKDRFSAEMPDATLATLKIQPSEPRDSAVYFCASGFSLAGGQQFFGPGTRLTVL.